The T cell receptor beta chain under discussion was sequenced for a study (dated by TCRdb to 2012 to 2014). Per the germline V gene (reference sequence), MNHNY is the CDR1 and SVGAGI is the CDR2. V and J lose 4 bases and 1 base, and a span of 10 bases separates them. From the cysteine through the phenylalanine, the CDR3 covers 14 amino acids. Only CDR3 DNA remains: 42 bases, in frame from the first base. This clonotype counts as medium-sized (0.01 to 0.1%). What antigen it recognizes has not been identified. Per-nucleotide qualities are absent, and no much larger clonotype sits a single base away. Sequenced on an Illumina Genome Analyzer IIx. TCRdb redid the processing of the public reads, applying fastp at Q25 and MiXCR, and retained in-frame beta chains. Duplicate CDR3 protein sequences are folded into a single record with the most common DNA and genes. Across this sample there are about 15,000 distinct CDR3 sequences, with about 35% seen only once. Approximately 16% of the sample is taken by the ten largest.

The sequence derives from a human donor. This chain is built from TRBV6-6 and TRBJ1-1, with no confident D gene call. Material: blood. The CDR3 in this case is CASSSPYKNTEAFF. Here is the DNA: TGTGCCAGCAGTTCCCCCTACAAGAACACTGAAGCTTTCTTT.